The clone carrying this TCR beta chain was recorded a few times. Its target is not known. These data are taken from a study of CD8 T cells in ankylosing spondylitis. The study's findings and limits: Significant enrichment of disease-linked clones was reportedly seen in matched ankylosing spondylitis synovial fluid. Before this, some motif variants had been reported in reactive arthritis synovial fluid and blood. Blood of patients with ankylosing spondylitis appeared to be characterized by a TCR beta motif of several highly homologous variants.

Generation of TCR beta libraries employed quantitative 5'-RACE incorporating molecular barcodes. Each CDR3 protein is one row after TCRdb ran MiXCR on the 5' RACE reads. The sample yields roughly 700,000 distinct CDR3 sequences, 15% to 20% seen once. Per the germline V gene, CDR1 is MDHEN and CDR2 is SYDVKM. The trim removed 3 bases at V and 1 base at J, leaving 5 bases unmatched. The CDR3 consists of 17 residues. Sequenced: blood, either unsorted or a sorted T cell fraction (not recorded which). V gene TRBV28 combines with J gene TRBJ2-3, with 12 bases fitting TRBD2. This clonotype originated in a male donor with ankylosing spondylitis. CDR3 residues: CASSFLAGGVGTDTQYF. The CDR3 nucleotides read TGTGCCAGCAGTTTCCTAGCGGGGGGGGTCGGCACAGATACGCAGTATTTT.